These 4 T cell receptor beta chains share one sample of origin, sequenced in a study of T cell responses to AZD1222 COVID-19 vaccine. The data were produced by immunoSEQ multiplex PCR, yet TCRdb's version contains in-frame clones alone and is incomplete. Found here are approximately 120,000 clones, around 90% of them singletons; the top ten hold about 6%. The sequences come from peripheral blood, collected on day 0 of AZD1222 vaccination. The receptors here all came from an adult in good health.

The gene calls are TRBV10-2 and TRBJ1-2; D is possibly TRBD1 (5 bases). V was cut by 6 bases and J by 4 bases, with 9 bases left in between. This CDR3 is 12 amino acids long. CDR1 WSHSY and CDR2 SAAADI come from the germline V gene. CDR3 DNA: TGCGCCAGCAGCCGGGACGGCTATGGCTACACCTTC. Translation: CASSRDGYGYTF.

The chain uses TRBV6-5 and TRBJ2-3; a possible D gene is TRBD2 (5 bases). The CDR3 is 12 amino acids. V was shortened by 6 bases and J by 6 bases, with 10 bases between the two germline ends. In germline, CDR1 is MNHEY, CDR2 SVGAGI. As DNA, the CDR3 is TGTGCCAGCAGCCCGACGGGGGATACGCAGTATTTT. This encodes CASSPTGDTQYF.

This chain connects TRBV6-4 to TRBJ2-1; TRBD1 matches at 10 bases. The CDR3 is 15 amino acids. Germline trimming cut 6 bases from V and 4 bases from J; bases unmatched to any gene: 6. Germline lookup yields CDR1 MRHNA and CDR2 SNTAGT. The CDR3 sequence is CASSPGQGEYNEQFF. CDR3 DNA: TGTGCCAGCAGCCCCGGACAGGGGGAGTACAATGAGCAGTTCTTC.

The chain joins TRBV12-3 or TRBV12-4 to TRBJ1-2, with D uncertain. V was cut by 10 bases and J by 0 bases, with 12 bases left in between. The CDR3 is 13 amino acids. The DNA for the CDR3 is TGTGCCACCTCAGGAGCAGCTAACTATGGCTACACCTTC. Its protein is CATSGAANYGYTF.